Reported below is one T cell receptor (beta chain). This clonotype turned up a few times. Its antigen is unknown. The record has no base qualities; no much larger clone is one base away. This entry is derived from a study of identical twins (dated by TCRdb to 2016 to 2017). At the level of the whole study: TCR alpha and beta repertoires from monozygotic twins, unrelated adults of various ages and cord blood were deep-sequenced to test whether fetal clonotypes persist. To rule out contamination, replicate twin experiments were performed at different times with different library preparation protocols.

Here is what the overall study found, with its caveats: Excess twin sharing in beta out-of-frame sequences was weaker because fewer shared sequences lowered the signal-to-noise ratio. Recombination models systematically underestimated out-of-frame TCR alpha sharing in monozygotic twins but agreed with sharing between unrelated individuals. Fewer insertions were carried by abundant cord blood beta clonotypes, a similar but weaker trend appeared in young adult naive repertoires, and no such trend appeared in memory repertoires. Zero-insertion analyses could be partly confounded by invariant T cells such as MAIT and iNKT, although diverse VJ usage argued against such confounding for most clonotypes. Compared with coincidental sharing between unrelated individuals, out-of-frame TCR alpha sequences shared between twins showed an excess of sequences with low generation probability. Because the same donors could not be followed over many years, the conclusions relied on cross-sectional statistical analysis.

Every donor was a healthy Caucasian. Three pairs of female monozygotic twins, all aged roughly 18 to 29 years, made up the twin cohort. Peripheral blood mononuclear cells were the source from which RNA for the TCR libraries was isolated. Trimming takes 2 bases off V and 9 bases off J; junction bases not matched to a gene: 7. CDR1 and CDR2 are drawn from the germline V gene: SQVTM, ANQGSEA. The CDR3 spans 12 residues, from the cysteine through the phenylalanine. Only the CDR3 DNA stays, 36 bases, in frame from base 1. The protocol used for the library was 5' RACE. Sequencing used an Illumina HiSeq 2000. A universal primer binding site was added through template switching, and the final cDNA carried a unique molecular identifier so that TCR cDNA molecules could be counted accurately. Specific primers in the conserved constant-segment region were used to synthesize first-strand cDNA for the TCR alpha and beta chains. Each cDNA library was double barcoded, with a SMART-Mk sample barcode plus Illumina barcodes, to control for contamination. Two successive PCR steps introduced TruSeq adapter sequences along with Illumina sample barcodes. The TCR alpha and beta cDNA libraries were sequenced on the Illumina HiSeq platform using custom primers. In the source study's methods: Unique molecular identifiers were extracted from raw reads with MiGEC, and CDR3 positions were determined with MiXCR. For each individual, recombination models were inferred using an EM algorithm with the repgenHMM and IGoR tools. The tcR package in R was used for shared clonotype analysis, with sharing normalized by the product of cloneset sizes. Out-of-frame nonproductive sequences were analyzed to study raw recombination free of thymic and clonal selection effects. Using fastp at Q25 and MiXCR, TCRdb reprocessed the public reads and kept productive beta chains. Each CDR3 protein gets just one entry, which takes the most common genes and DNA from the rows behind it. The V and J calls, along with clone size, are taken from TCRdb and not from the paper's own processing. This sample has 700,000 or so distinct CDR3 sequences in its table, and more than 6.5% of those were observed once. 0.98% of the sample rests with the top ten.

This same sample was also part of a study on yellow fever vaccine responses in identical twins. From that second study: According to the authors, in identical twins the way T cells responded to vaccination appeared partly convergent and partly personalized. The study precisely tracked vaccine-responding T cell clones in identical twins.

The rearrangement joined TRBV29-1 to TRBJ2-7, with TRBD2 identical over 7 junction bases. Sequenced: PBMCs. The source of this sequence is a woman aged 18-35 years in good health. The CDR3 here reads CSVEKGGEGQYF. The nucleotides read TGCAGCGTTGAAAAGGGAGGGGAAGGGCAGTACTTC.